Listed here are 7 T cell receptor beta chains from one sample, sequenced in a study of T cell changes during pregnancy in multiple sclerosis. Sequencing used immunoSEQ multiplex PCR; TCRdb keeps in-frame clones, though not all of them. The sample gives 25,000 to 40,000 clones, around nine tenths of which show up once; 5.5% to 7% is in the top ten. Material: CD8+ T cells from peripheral blood mononuclear cells, obtained in the second trimester of pregnancy. Every receptor here comes from a female donor with multiple sclerosis, enrolled in a pregnancy study.

The CDR3: CASSLPGTGYRNQPQHF. The CDR3 DNA reads as TGTGCCAGCAGCCTGCCCGGGACAGGATATCGCAATCAGCCCCAGCATTTT. The genes are TRBV28 and TRBJ1-5, with 8 bases that match TRBD1. The V and J ends lost 6 bases and 2 bases, in that order; junction bases with no gene match: 12. The length of the CDR3 is 17 residues. The germline gives CDR1 MDHEN, CDR2 SYDVKM.

The chain employs TRBV27 and TRBJ1-6; possibly TRBD1 for D (5 bases). The V and J ends lost 6 bases and 14 bases respectively, with 14 bases between them. Germline V gene sequence: CDR1 MNHEY, CDR2 SMNVEV (reference sequence). There are 12 residues in the CDR3. The CDR3 here is CASRAGGKTLHF. CDR3 DNA: TGTGCCAGCAGGGCCGGGGGAAAGACCCTCCACTTT.

The rearrangement uses TRBV4-1 and TRBJ2-3, with 9 bases aligning to TRBD1. The CDR3 has 15 residues. V dropped 5 bases and J dropped 4; count of bases not matched to a gene: 7. Germline assignment: CDR1 MGHRA and CDR2 YSYEKL. The CDR3 DNA reads as TGCGCCAGCAGCATCCGACAGGGGGGGTCAGATACGCAGTATTTT. Protein sequence: CASSIRQGGSDTQYF.

The table lists this clone with a count of one. The chain combines TRBV28 with TRBJ1-1; 7 nucleotides align to TRBD1. From germline, CDR1 is MDHEN and CDR2 SYDVKM. CDR3 length: 14 residues. Germline trimming cut 2 bases from V and 7 bases from J; bases unmatched to any gene: 7. The CDR3: CASSLEDRFIEAFF. The CDR3 nucleotides are TGTGCCAGCAGTTTAGAGGACAGGTTTATTGAAGCTTTCTTT.

In DNA form, the CDR3 reads TGTGCCAGCAGTTATTCATTCACCGGGGAGCTGTTTTTT. As protein: CASSYSFTGELFF. The chain recombines TRBV27 with TRBJ2-2; D remains unclear. The V gene's germline CDR1 is MNHEY and CDR2 SMNVEV (reference sequence). The CDR3 is 13 residues long. With 4 bases removed from V and 4 bases from J, the gap between germline ends came to 7 bases.

This clone was recorded a few times. The gene calls are TRBV9 and TRBJ2-2, with D perhaps matching TRBD2 (6 bases). The CDR3 has 16 amino acids. The germline V gene encodes CDR1 SGDLS and CDR2 YYNGEE. The ends were cut back, 3 bases at V and 7 bases at J, with 19 bases in the middle. The chain's CDR3 is CASSDPREAAGGELFF. The CDR3 DNA reads as TGTGCCAGCAGCGACCCTAGGGAGGCTGCAGGCGGGGAGCTGTTTTTT.

The J gene is TRBJ2-1, the V gene TRBV10-3; D is perhaps TRBD1 (5 bases). With 0 bases removed from V and 8 bases from J, the gap between germline ends came to 11 bases. The CDR3 totals 14 residues. Germline assignment: CDR1 ENHRY and CDR2 SYGVKD. CDR3: CAISESPGIHEQFF. The CDR3 bases are TGTGCCATCAGTGAGTCTCCAGGGATCCATGAGCAGTTCTTC.